The source of this TCR beta chain is a study of OX40 agonist ivuxolimab in advanced cancers. Whole-study context: Patients took ivuxolimab, an agonistic anti-OX40 (CD134) antibody. Under the entry rules, prior anti-PD-1, anti-PD-L1 or anti-CTLA-4 therapy was allowed, and about 38% had some. Whole-study findings and limits: Among T cells, CD8+ cells averaged more expanded clones than CD4+ cells. Antigen specificity was not determined for the expanded peripheral T cells.

Trimming pared 7 bases from V and 5 bases from J, leaving 22 bases between. Germline-derived CDR1 and CDR2 are SGHNT and YYREEE (reference sequence). CDR3 length: 15 amino acids. Assay used: immunoSEQ multiplex PCR; TCRdb lists only in-frame clones, some missing. The sample includes 46,000 or so clones, 80% to 90% of them seen just once. A word on this clone: What it binds is unknown.

The sample here was CD4+ or CD8+ T cells sorted from blood, taken in a trial of the OX40 agonist ivuxolimab. This receptor was obtained from an adult with an advanced solid tumor such as melanoma, head and neck, liver or kidney cancer. V usage is TRBV5-4 and J usage is TRBJ2-7; D possibly uses TRBD1 or TRBD2 (9 bases each). The CDR3 spells CASAGGTGIYHEQYF. The CDR3 DNA is TGTGCCAGCGCGGGAGGGACAGGGATCTATCACGAGCAGTACTTC. The whole variable domain, remainder taken from reference TRBV5-4 and TRBJ2-7, is ETGVTQSPTHLIKTRGQQVTLRCSSQSGHNTVSWYQQALGQGPQFIFQYYREEENGRGNFPPRFSGLQFPNYSSELNVNALELDDSALYLCASAGGTGIYHEQYFGPGTRLTVT.